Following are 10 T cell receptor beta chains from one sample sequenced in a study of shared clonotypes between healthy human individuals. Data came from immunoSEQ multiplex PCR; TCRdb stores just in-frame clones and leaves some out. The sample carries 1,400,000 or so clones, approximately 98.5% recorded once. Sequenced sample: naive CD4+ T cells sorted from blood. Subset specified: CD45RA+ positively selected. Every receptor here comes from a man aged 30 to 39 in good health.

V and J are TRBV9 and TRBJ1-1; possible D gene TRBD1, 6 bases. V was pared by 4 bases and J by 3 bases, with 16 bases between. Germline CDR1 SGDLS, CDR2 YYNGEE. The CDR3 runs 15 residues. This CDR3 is CASSRQEVFDTEAFF. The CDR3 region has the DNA TGTGCCAGCAGCAGACAGGAGGTATTCGACACTGAAGCTTTCTTT.

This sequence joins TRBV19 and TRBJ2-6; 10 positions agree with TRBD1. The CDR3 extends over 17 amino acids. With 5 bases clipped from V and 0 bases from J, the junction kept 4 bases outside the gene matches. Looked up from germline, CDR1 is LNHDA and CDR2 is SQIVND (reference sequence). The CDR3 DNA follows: TGTGCCAGTAGTTTCTGGACAGGGGGCTCTGGGGCCAACGTCCTGACTTTC. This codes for CASSFWTGGSGANVLTF.

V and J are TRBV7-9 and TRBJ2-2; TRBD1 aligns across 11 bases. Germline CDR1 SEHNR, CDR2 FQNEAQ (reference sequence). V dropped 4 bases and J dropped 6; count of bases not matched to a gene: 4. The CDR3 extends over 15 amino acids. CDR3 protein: CASSYRTGGSGELFF. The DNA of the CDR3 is TGTGCCAGCAGCTACAGGACAGGGGGCTCCGGGGAGCTGTTTTTT.

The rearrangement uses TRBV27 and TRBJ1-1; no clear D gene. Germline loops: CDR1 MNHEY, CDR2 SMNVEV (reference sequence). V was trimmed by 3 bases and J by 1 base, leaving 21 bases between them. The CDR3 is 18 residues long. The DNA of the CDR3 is TGTGCCAGCAGTTTTGGGAGCGGGCGGGCGCGGTCGAACACTGAAGCTTTCTTT. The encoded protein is CASSFGSGRARSNTEAFF.

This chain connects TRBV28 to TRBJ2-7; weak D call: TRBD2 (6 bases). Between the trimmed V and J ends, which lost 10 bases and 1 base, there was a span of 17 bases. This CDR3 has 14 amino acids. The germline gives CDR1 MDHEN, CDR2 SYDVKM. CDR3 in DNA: TGTGCCACCCTCGGGACTCGGAGTTCCTACGAGCAGTACTTC. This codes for CATLGTRSSYEQYF.

The DNA for the CDR3 is TGCGCCAGCAGCCATGAGGGGGTAGCGGTGTCAAGAGATGAGCAGTTCTTC. This codes for CASSHEGVAVSRDEQFF. The rearrangement joins TRBV4-3 to TRBJ2-1; the D call may be TRBD1 or TRBD2 (6 bases each). The germline gives CDR1 LGHNA, CDR2 YSLEER. The CDR3 covers 17 residues. V lost 3 bases and J lost 8, with 23 bases in between.

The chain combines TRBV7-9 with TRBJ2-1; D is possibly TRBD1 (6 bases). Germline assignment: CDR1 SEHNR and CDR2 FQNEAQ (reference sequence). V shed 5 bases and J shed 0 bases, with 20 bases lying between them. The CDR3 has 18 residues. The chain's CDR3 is CASSQARTAGSSYNEQFF. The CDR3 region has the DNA TGTGCCAGCAGCCAAGCCCGGACAGCTGGAAGCTCCTACAATGAGCAGTTCTTC.

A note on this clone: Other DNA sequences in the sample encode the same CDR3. The CDR3 bases are TGTGCCAGCAGCCGACAGGGAGCCTACGAGCAGTACTTC. Its protein product is CASSRQGAYEQYF. This chain connects TRBV7-9 to TRBJ2-7; 7 bases match TRBD1. V dropped 5 bases and J dropped 2; count of bases not matched to a gene: 3. The CDR3 consists of 13 residues. Germline V gene sequence: CDR1 SEHNR, CDR2 FQNEAQ (reference sequence).

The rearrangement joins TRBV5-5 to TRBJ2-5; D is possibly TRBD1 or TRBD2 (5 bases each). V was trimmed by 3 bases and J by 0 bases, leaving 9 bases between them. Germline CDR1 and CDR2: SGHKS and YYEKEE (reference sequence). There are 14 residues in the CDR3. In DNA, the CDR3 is TGTGCCAGCAGCTCATCGGGACACCAAGAGACCCAGTACTTC. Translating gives CASSSSGHQETQYF.

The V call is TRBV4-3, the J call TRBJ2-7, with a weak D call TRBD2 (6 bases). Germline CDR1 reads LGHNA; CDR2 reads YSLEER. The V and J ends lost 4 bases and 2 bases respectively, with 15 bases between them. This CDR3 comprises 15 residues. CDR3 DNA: TGCGCCAGCAGCCCTCGGCAAGGGAGGACCTACGAGCAGTACTTC. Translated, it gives CASSPRQGRTYEQYF.